The T cell receptor beta chain described here comes from a study of radiotherapy plus CTLA-4 blockade in lung cancer. Across the whole study: Among enrolled patients, roughly 17% responded and roughly 31% achieved disease control. Study outcomes and limitations: In blood, tumor-derived TCR clones expanded after radiotherapy plus ipilimumab. The best predictor of response was reported to be early blood T cell clone dynamics, with interferon-beta.

CTLA-4 blockade using ipilimumab, together with focal radiation, was received by patients with chemo-refractory metastatic non-small-cell lung cancer. The CDR3 extends over 12 amino acids. Germline V lookup: CDR1 SNHLY, CDR2 FYNNEI. TCRdb keeps only in-frame clones here, not all; method: immunoSEQ multiplex PCR. The sample includes 80,000 to 100,000 clones, about 90% of them seen just once. Comments on this clone: What it binds is unknown.

The chain employs TRBV2 and TRBJ1-1, with 8 bases that match TRBD1. This material consisted of peripheral blood, taken from a patient treated with radiotherapy plus ipilimumab. The clonotype was recovered from a human donor with non-small cell lung cancer that progressed on radiotherapy plus ipilimumab. The CDR3 here is CAAGQGRTEAFF. The CDR3 DNA sequence: TGTGCGGCCGGACAGGGAAGGACTGAAGCTTTCTTT.